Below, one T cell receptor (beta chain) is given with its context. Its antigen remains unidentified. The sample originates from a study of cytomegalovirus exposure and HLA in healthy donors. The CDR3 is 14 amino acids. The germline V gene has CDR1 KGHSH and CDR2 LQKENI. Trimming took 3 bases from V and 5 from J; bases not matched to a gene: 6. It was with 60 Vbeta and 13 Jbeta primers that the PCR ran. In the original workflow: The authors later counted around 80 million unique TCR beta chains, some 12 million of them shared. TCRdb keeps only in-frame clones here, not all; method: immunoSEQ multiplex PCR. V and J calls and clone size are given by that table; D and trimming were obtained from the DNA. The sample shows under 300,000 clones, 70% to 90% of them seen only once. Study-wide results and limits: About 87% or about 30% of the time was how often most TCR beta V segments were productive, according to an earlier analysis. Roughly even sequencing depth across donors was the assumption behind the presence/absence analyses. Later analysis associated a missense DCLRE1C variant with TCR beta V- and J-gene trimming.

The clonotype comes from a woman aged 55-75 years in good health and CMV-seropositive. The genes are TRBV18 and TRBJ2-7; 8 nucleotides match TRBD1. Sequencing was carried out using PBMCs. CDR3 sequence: CASSPGQARNEQYF. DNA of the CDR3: TGTGCCAGCTCACCGGGACAGGCAAGGAACGAGCAGTACTTC.